This TCR beta chain was recorded in a study of beta chain features in type 1 diabetes. Overall study results and limits: TCRB CDR3s from Type 1 diabetes patients were moderately but significantly shorter in all four CD4+ subsets.

Every bit of the isolated RNA underwent reverse transcription, so sequencing read expressed TCRB transcripts. Method: immunoSEQ multiplex PCR; TCRdb's copy keeps in-frame clones and lacks some. The data show hundreds of thousands of clones, under 20% seen once. By way of CD45RO/CCR7/CD25/CD127/CD95/CD27, the CD4+ regulatory, stem cell-like memory, central memory and naive cells were sorted. V was clipped by 4 bases and J by 0 bases; unmatched bases: 6. Germline loops: CDR1 SGHNT, CDR2 YYREEE (reference sequence). There are 16 residues in the CDR3. This clone appeared a few times. Its target is unknown.

The chain employs TRBV5-4 and TRBJ2-2; 7 bases map to TRBD2. This clonotype originated in a woman aged 18-30 years in good health. What was sequenced was naive CD4+ T cells from blood. The CDR3 region has the DNA TGTGCCAGCAGCCGGAAGCGGGGAACGAACACCGGGGAGCTGTTTTTT. Amino acid sequence: CASSRKRGTNTGELFF.